This T cell receptor beta chain was retrieved from a study of cytomegalovirus exposure and HLA in healthy donors. As for the study in general: Earlier results showed 90 million to 130 million unique TCR beta sequences derived from roughly 190 million T cells.

The PCR was carried out with 60 Vbeta primers and 13 Jbeta primers. Using immunoSEQ multiplex PCR, the repertoire was profiled, and TCRdb retains in-frame clones only, with some absent. The table lists 200,000 to 250,000 clones, about 84% of them singletons. The CDR3 spans 16 residues. CDR1 is GTSNPN and CDR2 is SVGIG in the germline V gene (reference sequence). Between the trimmed V and J ends, which lost 0 bases and 4 bases, there was a span of 15 bases. The sequence came from a human donor in good health. Input material: PBMCs. This sequence joins TRBV30 and TRBJ2-2; TRBD2 is a possible D gene (5 bases). CDR3 loop: CAWSVLRAAGTGELFF. The CDR3 nucleotides are TGTGCCTGGAGTGTACTGCGGGCTGCTGGCACCGGGGAGCTGTTTTTT.